Listed below are T cell receptor beta chains from one sample, sequenced in a study of regulatory T cells in long-lasting Graves disease. Via MiXCR, TCRdb re-called the multiplex PCR reads, giving one row per CDR3 protein. Among roughly 470,000 distinct CDR3 sequences listed, more than 20% were seen once. The source material was peripheral blood mononuclear cells (PBMCs), sampled when the disease was refractory, from a patient treated with antithyroid drugs. The receptors come from a female donor with Graves disease. The CDR3 runs from the conserved cysteine through the conserved F or W.

TRBV6-1,TRBJ1-2,CASSEELRGWFGYTF
TRBV11-2,TRBJ2-1,CASSLPGLAKNEQFF
TRBV19,TRBJ2-2,CASSTRTGAWLFF
TRBV7-7,TRBJ2-2,CASTPDRASGRVGELFF
TRBV19,TRBJ1-5,CASALGNQPQHF
TRBV29-1,TRBJ1-4,CSVEDEKLFF
TRBV9,TRBJ2-7,CASSLETSGSSYEQYF
TRBV20-1,TRBJ2-5,CSARFRGGGETQYF
TRBV19,TRBJ1-5,CASTEYLGSNQPQHF
TRBV2,TRBJ2-5,CASKTQPGARETQYF
TRBV3-1,TRBJ1-4,CASSRRRNEKLFF
TRBV5-1,TRBJ1-2,CASSLAPDVGYGYTF
TRBV3-1,TRBJ1-1,CASSQSTTGGTEAFF
TRBV7-6,TRBJ1-6,CASSWQATSPLHF
TRBV6-1,TRBJ2-5,CASSVEGLAGVSGDQETQYF
TRBV20-1,TRBJ2-2,CSASGWFGATGELFF
TRBV20-1,TRBJ2-5,CSAHMGGWTQYF
TRBV2,TRBJ2-5,CASSEGKGKETQYF
TRBV29-1,TRBJ2-7,CSVTSPHEQYF
TRBV7-2,TRBJ2-4,CASSLDRVKNIQYF
TRBV10-3,TRBJ1-4,CAISESSGEKLFF
TRBV12-3/TRBV12-4,TRBJ2-3,CASTQNTDTQYF
TRBV6-5,TRBJ2-7,CASSYSGTGSYEQYF
TRBV6-4,TRBJ2-7,CASSYLGLAAYEQYF
TRBV18,TRBJ2-7,CASSPGAIGDSLKSYEQYF
TRBV4-1,TRBJ2-5,CASSIGQLETQYF
TRBV11-2,TRBJ2-5,CASSPELETQYF
TRBV20-1,TRBJ2-5,CSARVGWTSQETQYF
TRBV14,TRBJ2-5,CASSQAQRRPETQYF
TRBV7-9,TRBJ2-5,CASSFRINSGSRETQYF
TRBV7-9,TRBJ2-2,CASSSLAGANTGELFF
TRBV19,TRBJ1-1,CASSARRRTEAFF
TRBV28,TRBJ1-1,CASRTSFYTEAFF
TRBV10-3,TRBJ2-7,CAISDTGTEHYEQYF
TRBV13,TRBJ2-7,CASSLGLRLQQNIPGQLYEQYF
TRBV20-1,TRBJ2-4,CSAPHVGLGPENQNIQYF